This TCR beta chain was identified in a study of CD8+CD57+ T cells in acquired aplastic anemia. Overall study context: Mean DNA quantity obtained from sorted CD4+ and CD8+ cells was around 2.9 ug.

By flow cytometry, patients selected for sequencing had shown an expansion of CD8+CD57+ cells. Everyone among the patients had severe acquired aplastic anemia. Blood samples were obtained from patients who had received no prior therapy. From germline, CDR1 is SGHRS and CDR2 YFSETQ. V lost 1 base and J 2 bases, leaving 9 bases between the germline ends. The CDR3 is 14 residues long. TCR beta VDJ and CDR3 were profiled, and genomic DNA was the template. Via MiXCR, TCRdb re-called the reads, giving one row per CDR3 protein. The table shows 150,000 to 200,000 distinct CDR3 sequences, with 40% to 60% occurring only once. Findings and caveats of the study: Found in both controls and patients were approximately 29 CD8+ CDR3 sequences.

Comment on this clonotype: The antigen remains unidentified.

The TCR comes from a human donor with aplastic anemia. V gene TRBV5-1 combines with J gene TRBJ2-5; D might be TRBD2 (7 bases). The sequenced sample consisted of sorted CD4+, CD8+, or CD8+CD57+ T cells (not recorded which) from PBMCs. The CDR3 DNA reads TGCGCCAGCAGCTTGAGGGGGGGTCAAGAGACCCAGTACTTC. Amino acids: CASSLRGGQETQYF.